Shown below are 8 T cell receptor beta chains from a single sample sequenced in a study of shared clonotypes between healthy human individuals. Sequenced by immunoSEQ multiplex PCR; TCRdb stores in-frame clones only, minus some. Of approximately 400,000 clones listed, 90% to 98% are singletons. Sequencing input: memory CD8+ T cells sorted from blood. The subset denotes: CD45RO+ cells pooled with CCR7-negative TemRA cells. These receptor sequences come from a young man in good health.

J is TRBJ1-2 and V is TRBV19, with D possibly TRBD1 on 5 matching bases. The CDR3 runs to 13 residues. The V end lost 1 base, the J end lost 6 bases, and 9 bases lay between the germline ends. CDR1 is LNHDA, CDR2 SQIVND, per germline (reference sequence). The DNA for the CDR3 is TGTGCCAGTAGTATAGGGTACAGGAATGGCTACACCTTC. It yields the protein CASSIGYRNGYTF.

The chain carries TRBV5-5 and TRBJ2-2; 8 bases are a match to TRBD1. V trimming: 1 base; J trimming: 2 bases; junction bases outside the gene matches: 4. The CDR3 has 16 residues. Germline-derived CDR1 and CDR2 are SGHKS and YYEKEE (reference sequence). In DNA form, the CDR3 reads TGTGCCAGCAGCTTGAGAACAGGGGGAAACACCGGGGAGCTGTTTTTT. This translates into CASSLRTGGNTGELFF.

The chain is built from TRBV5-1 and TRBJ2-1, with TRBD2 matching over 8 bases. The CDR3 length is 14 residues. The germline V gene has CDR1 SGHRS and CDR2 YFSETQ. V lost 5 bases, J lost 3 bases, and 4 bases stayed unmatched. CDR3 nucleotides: TGCGCCAGCAGTACCAGCGGGAGCTACAATGAGCAGTTCTTC. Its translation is CASSTSGSYNEQFF.

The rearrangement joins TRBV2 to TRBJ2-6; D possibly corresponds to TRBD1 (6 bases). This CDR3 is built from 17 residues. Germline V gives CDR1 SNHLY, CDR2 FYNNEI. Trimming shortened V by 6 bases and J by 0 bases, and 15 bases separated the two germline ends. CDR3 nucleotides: TGTGCCAGCAGCTCCGGGACAACTACCTCTGGGGCCAACGTCCTGACTTTC. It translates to CASSSGTTTSGANVLTF.

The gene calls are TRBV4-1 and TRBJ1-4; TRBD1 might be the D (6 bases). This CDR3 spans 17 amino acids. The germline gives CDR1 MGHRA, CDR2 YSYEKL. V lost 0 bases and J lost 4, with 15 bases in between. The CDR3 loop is CASSQDPSGTHNEKLFF. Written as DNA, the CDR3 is TGCGCCAGCAGCCAAGATCCCTCCGGGACACATAATGAAAAACTGTTTTTT.

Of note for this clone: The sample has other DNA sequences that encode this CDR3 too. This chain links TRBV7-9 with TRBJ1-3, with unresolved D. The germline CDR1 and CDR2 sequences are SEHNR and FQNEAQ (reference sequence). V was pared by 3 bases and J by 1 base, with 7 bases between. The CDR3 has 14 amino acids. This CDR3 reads CASSLEVSGNTIYF. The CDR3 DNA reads TGTGCCAGCAGCTTGGAGGTTTCTGGAAACACCATATATTTT.

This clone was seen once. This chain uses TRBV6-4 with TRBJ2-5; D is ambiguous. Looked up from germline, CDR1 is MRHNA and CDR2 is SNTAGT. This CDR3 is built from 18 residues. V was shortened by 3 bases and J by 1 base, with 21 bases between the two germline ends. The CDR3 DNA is TGTGCCAGCAGTGATGAAGGGCACACGACCTTCGTCCAAGAGACCCAGTACTTC. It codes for CASSDEGHTTFVQETQYF.

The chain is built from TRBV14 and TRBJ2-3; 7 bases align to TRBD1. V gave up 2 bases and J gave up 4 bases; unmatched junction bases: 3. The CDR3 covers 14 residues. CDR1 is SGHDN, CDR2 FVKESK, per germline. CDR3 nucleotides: TGTGCCAGCAGCCAAAAGGGGGCCCCAGATACGCAGTATTTT. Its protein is CASSQKGAPDTQYF.